The following is a T cell receptor beta chain sequence with its context. The record originates from a study of T cell changes during pregnancy in multiple sclerosis. The CDR3 has 16 amino acids. In germline, CDR1 is LNHDA, CDR2 SQIVND (reference sequence). The V and J ends lost 4 bases and 2 bases, in that order; junction bases with no gene match: 4. Produced via immunoSEQ multiplex PCR; TCRdb's table is partial and in-frame only. The table has some 29,000 clones, 91% seen once. This receptor was obtained from a female donor in good health, enrolled as a control in a pregnancy study. The sequencing here drew on CD8+ T cells from peripheral blood mononuclear cells, taken in the second trimester of pregnancy. The chain carries TRBV19 and TRBJ2-4, with 11 bases identical to TRBD1. The chain's CDR3 is CASSKGTGGTKNIQYF. The CDR3 region has the DNA TGTGCCAGTAGTAAAGGGACAGGGGGAACCAAAAACATTCAGTACTTC.